One and the same sample provided the 30 T cell receptor beta chains below, sequenced in a study of blood T cells in healthy people across ages. A sample-barcoded 5' primer and a J-beta primer mix were used in a second PCR of roughly 7 to 11 cycles. TCRdb re-derived calls from the 5' RACE reads in MiXCR, one entry per CDR3 protein. In the table there are about 970,000 distinct CDR3 sequences, roughly half of which are singletons. Source material: blood. Receptor source: an older woman in good health.

The chain couples TRBV21-1 to TRBJ1-6. TRBV21-1 is flagged as a pseudogene. CDR3 length: 16 residues. CDR3 in amino acids: CASSKLSLSYNSPLHF. The CDR3 coding sequence is TGTGCCAGCAGCAAGCTAAGCCTCTCCTATAATTCACCCCTCCACTTT.

The chain joins TRBV18 to TRBJ2-7; 11 nucleotides match TRBD1. CDR1 is KGHSH, CDR2 LQKENI, per germline. V lost 3 bases and J lost 6; bases outside the gene matches: 7. There are 15 residues in the CDR3. CDR3 bases: TGTGCCAGCTCACCCCCCGGGACAGGGGGTCTCGAGCAGTACTTC. Protein product: CASSPPGTGGLEQYF. The complete variable domain, with remaining parts taken from reference TRBV18 and TRBJ2-7, reads NAGVMQNPRHLVRRRGQEARLRCSPMKGHSHVYWYRQLPEEGLKFMVYLQKENIIDESGMPKERFSAEFPKEGPSILRIQQVVRGDSAAYFCASSPPGTGGLEQYFGPGTRLTVT.

The chain links TRBV4-1 to TRBJ2-7; unclear D gene. Trimming removed 4 bases at V and 3 bases at J, with 16 bases between. The CDR3 runs 15 residues. The germline V gene has CDR1 MGHRA and CDR2 YSYEKL. The CDR3 bases are TGCGCCAGCAGCCTCAACAGCGTAAGCGACTACGAGCAGTACTTC. This gives the protein CASSLNSVSDYEQYF.

As regards this clonotype: This may come from a read error, since a much larger clone is one base off. The V and J genes are TRBV28 and TRBJ2-4, with D unclear. The J call may be wrong; the DNA end is better matched by TRBJ2-7. Per germline, CDR1 MDHEN and CDR2 SYDVKM. This CDR3 is built from 12 residues. CDR3 in amino acids: CPSRPGHYEQYF. The CDR3 DNA sequence: TGTCCCAGCAGACCGGGCCACTACGAGCAGTACTTC.

This clonotype was found many times. This chain links TRBV5-1 with TRBJ2-1; 9 nucleotides line up with TRBD1. The germline gives CDR1 SGHRS, CDR2 YFSETQ. The CDR3 sequence is 15 residues long. Trimming cost V 4 bases and J 3 bases; bases outside gene matches: 5. The DNA of the CDR3 is TGCGCCAGCAGCCTCGGGACAGGGAGCTACAATGAGCAGTTCTTC. Translated: CASSLGTGSYNEQFF.

This clonotype occurred a few times. J is TRBJ2-7 and V is TRBV2, with D maybe TRBD2 (5 bases). Germline CDR1 and CDR2: SNHLY and FYNNEI. V shed 5 bases and J shed 2 bases, with 7 bases lying between them. The CDR3 is 12 amino acids. This chain's CDR3 is CASSTGAYEQYF. For the CDR3, the DNA is TGTGCCAGCAGTACCGGGGCCTACGAGCAGTACTTC.

V is TRBV6-1 and J is TRBJ2-7; a weak D match, TRBD1 (5 bases). The J call is uncertain, as TRBJ2-5 better fits the DNA end. Germline lookup yields CDR1 MNHNS and CDR2 SASEGT. CDR3 length: 15 residues. The CDR3 loop reads CASSMGHSPGETQYF. The CDR3, as DNA: TGTGCCAGCAGTATGGGGCACTCCCCCGGAGAGACCCAGTACTTC.

The J gene is TRBJ2-3, the V gene TRBV4-1; a possible D gene is TRBD2 (6 bases). V lost 1 base, J lost 8 bases, and 19 bases lay in between. CDR1 and CDR2 (germline): MGHRA, YSYEKL. The CDR3 extends over 16 amino acids. The DNA of the CDR3 is TGCGCCAGCAGCCAAGTAAGCAGGGAGGTTTTAGGTACGCAGTATTTT. Amino acids: CASSQVSREVLGTQYF.

V is TRBV6-5 and J is TRBJ2-7; a possible D gene is TRBD2 (6 bases). The J call may not be correct, given that the DNA end is closer to TRBJ2-5. Germline CDR1 is MNHEY and CDR2 is SVGAGI. There are 13 residues in the CDR3. DNA for the CDR3: TGTGCCAGCTTACCCAGGGCGGGGGAGACCCAGTACTTC. It specifies CASLPRAGETQYF.

This chain links TRBV7-9 with TRBJ1-2, with a weak D call TRBD1 (6 bases). V gave up 3 bases and J gave up 5 bases, with 16 bases separating them. CDR1 and CDR2 (germline): SEHNR, FQNEAQ (reference sequence). The CDR3 length is 15 residues. CDR3 sequence: CASSFRQVVRYGYTF. The CDR3 bases are TGTGCCAGCAGCTTTAGACAGGTCGTTCGATATGGCTACACCTTC.

This rearrangement joins TRBV4-1 to TRBJ2-7; TRBD2 matches 7 bases. V lost 1 base and J lost 7; bases outside the gene matches: 10. Germline V gene data show CDR1 as MGHRA and CDR2 as YSYEKL. CDR3 size: 15 residues. CDR3 coding DNA: TGCGCCAGCAGCCAAGGGTGGGGAGGGCCCAAGGAGCAGTACTTC. Translation: CASSQGWGGPKEQYF.

In this sample, this clonotype turned up once. The chain recombines TRBV11-2 with TRBJ2-5; TRBD1 matches at 9 bases. CDR1 is SGHAT, CDR2 FQNNGV, per germline. CDR3 length equals 14 residues. With V trimmed by 6 bases and J by 4 bases, 6 bases remained unmatched. This CDR3 is CASSTDRGVETQYF. DNA for the CDR3: TGTGCCAGCAGTACCGACAGGGGGGTAGAGACCCAGTACTTC. The whole variable domain, remainder taken from reference TRBV11-2 and TRBJ2-5, is EAGVAQSPRYKIIEKRQSVAFWCNPISGHATLYWYQQILGQGPKLLIQFQNNGVVDDSQLPKDRFSAERLKGVDSTLKIQPAKLEDSAVYLCASSTDRGVETQYFGPGTRLLVL.

This chain links TRBV27 with TRBJ2-2; D gene ambiguous. Germline V gene data show CDR1 as MNHEY and CDR2 as SMNVEV (reference sequence). This CDR3 has 16 amino acids. Trimming stripped 5 bases from V and 7 bases from J, with 20 bases between. As DNA, the CDR3 is TGTGCCAGCAGTCCCCGTCCGGCAAGCTTGGGCGGGGAGCTGTTTTTT. This gives the protein CASSPRPASLGGELFF.

V is TRBV6-5 and J is TRBJ2-1; 9 positions match TRBD2. Germline V gene data show CDR1 as MNHEY and CDR2 as SVGAGI. V trimming: 7 bases; J trimming: 6 bases; junction bases outside the gene matches: 7. CDR3 length equals 14 residues. CDR3 residues: CASTLAGSINEQFF. CDR3 nucleotides: TGTGCCAGCACGCTAGCGGGATCAATCAATGAGCAGTTCTTC.

This chain connects TRBV2 to TRBJ1-6; perhaps TRBD1 as D (6 bases). V was trimmed by 2 bases and J by 10 bases, leaving 9 bases between them. Germline values: CDR1 SNHLY, CDR2 FYNNEI. The CDR3 totals 13 residues. CDR3 sequence (DNA): TGTGCCAGCAGTGAACAGGGGCTCTCACCCCTCCACTTT. Translation gives CASSEQGLSPLHF.

At least ten counts were recorded for this clonotype. J is TRBJ2-5 and V is TRBV9; the D is unclear. This CDR3 has 14 residues. Per germline, CDR1 SGDLS and CDR2 YYNGEE. V was trimmed by 3 bases and J by 2 bases, leaving 11 bases between them. This CDR3 reads CASSANWGQETQYF. The CDR3 DNA sequence: TGTGCCAGCAGCGCCAATTGGGGTCAAGAGACCCAGTACTTC. Drawing the rest from reference TRBV9 and TRBJ2-5, the complete variable domain is DSGVTQTPKHLITATGQRVTLRCSPRSGDLSVYWYQQSLDQGLQFLIQYYNGEERAKGNILERFSAQQFPDLHSELNLSSLELGDSALYFCASSANWGQETQYFGPGTRLLVL.

A remark on this clonotype: At one of its ends the junction is not consistent with the germline gene, which may arise from a read error. This sequence joins TRBV28 and TRBJ2-5, with D perhaps being TRBD1 or TRBD2 (5 bases each). From germline, CDR1 is MDHEN and CDR2 SYDVKM. This CDR3 region has 13 residues. The CDR3 region is CVSIQQEEETQYF. CDR3 in DNA: TGTGTCAGCATTCAACAGGAGGAAGAGACCCAGTACTTC.

This clonotype has just a few counts. The J gene is TRBJ2-4, the V gene TRBV6-2 or TRBV6-3; TRBD1 is a possible D gene (5 bases). The CDR3 runs to 14 residues. From germline, CDR1 is MNHEY and CDR2 SVGEGT. V was pared by 5 bases and J by 9 bases, with 17 bases between. The CDR3 bases are TGTGCCAGCAGTGACGGACAACCCAGAGGCATTCAGTACTTC. Its translation is CASSDGQPRGIQYF.

This clonotype was picked up a small number of times. The chain links TRBV10-3 to TRBJ2-7; tentatively, D is TRBD1 (6 bases). Germline V gene lookup returns CDR1 ENHRY and CDR2 SYGVKD. CDR3 length: 14 residues. Trimming pared 5 bases from V and 1 base from J, leaving 12 bases between. The CDR3 is CAISRTETSYEQYF. The CDR3 bases are TGTGCCATCAGTCGGACAGAGACTTCCTACGAGCAGTACTTC.

The chain carries TRBV7-9 and TRBJ2-7; D may be TRBD2 (5 bases). The J call is in doubt because the DNA end fits TRBJ2-5 better. CDR1 and CDR2 (germline): SEHNR, FQNEAQ (reference sequence). There are 16 residues in the CDR3. This chain's CDR3 is CASSSSLYIARETQYF. CDR3 in DNA: TGTGCCAGCAGCTCCTCCTTATATATAGCGAGGGAGACCCAGTACTTC.

This clonotype was counted between two and nine times. The gene calls are TRBV4-2 and TRBJ2-5, with 12 bases matching TRBD2. The CDR3 has 18 residues. Per the germline V gene, CDR1 is LGHNA and CDR2 is YNFKEQ. V dropped 4 bases and J dropped 2; count of bases not matched to a gene: 11. The CDR3, as DNA: TGTGCCAGCAGCCCGGCAAACTCGGGACTAGCGGGTCAAGAGACCCAGTACTTC. It encodes CASSPANSGLAGQETQYF.

V and J are TRBV20-1 and TRBJ2-1; D gene ambiguous. The CDR3 is 12 residues long. V lost 3 bases, J lost 7 bases, and 10 bases lay in between. Germline values: CDR1 DFQATT, CDR2 SNEGSKA (reference sequence). The chain's CDR3 is CSARGNGNEQFF. Written as DNA, the CDR3 is TGCAGTGCTAGGGGAAATGGAAATGAGCAGTTCTTC.

This clonotype was seen a handful of times. The V gene is TRBV4-1, the J gene TRBJ1-4; tentatively, D is TRBD1 (5 bases). Germline assignment: CDR1 MGHRA and CDR2 YSYEKL. The CDR3 spans 16 residues. The V end lost 3 bases, the J end lost 0 bases, and 11 bases lay between the germline ends. The chain's CDR3 is CASSQGVRATNEKLFF. In DNA form, the CDR3 reads TGCGCCAGCAGCCAGGGGGTCAGGGCAACTAATGAAAAACTGTTTTTT.

The rearrangement links TRBV10-3 to TRBJ2-7; no firm D call. Germline V CDR1 and CDR2: ENHRY, SYGVKD. V was trimmed by 3 bases and J by 3 bases, leaving 6 bases between them. This CDR3 has 12 residues. The CDR3 region is CAISDSIYEQYF. Here the CDR3 DNA reads TGTGCCATCAGTGATTCTATCTACGAGCAGTACTTC.

In this sample, this clonotype turned up once. V is TRBV20-1 and J is TRBJ2-3; 15 bases agree with TRBD2. V was clipped by 6 bases and J by 6 bases; unmatched bases: 10. This CDR3 has 16 amino acids. The germline CDR1 and CDR2 sequences are DFQATT and SNEGSKA (reference sequence). Written as DNA, the CDR3 is TGCAGTGCGATATCCGGGACTAGCGGGAGGCTGGATACGCAGTATTTT. Translating gives CSAISGTSGRLDTQYF.

This clonotype was recorded many times. This chain links TRBV7-2 with TRBJ2-7, with D maybe TRBD2 (6 bases). Germline-derived CDR1 and CDR2 are SGHTA and FQGNSA. With 4 bases removed from V and 2 bases from J, the gap between germline ends came to 12 bases. The CDR3 sequence is 14 residues long. The CDR3 DNA reads TGTGCCAGCAGCTACGGAACGGGAGCCTACGAGCAGTACTTC. This gives the protein CASSYGTGAYEQYF.

This clonotype has a single count. The V and J genes are TRBV5-5 and TRBJ1-5; D is unresolved. This CDR3 contains 14 residues. CDR1 and CDR2 (germline): SGHKS, YYEKEE (reference sequence). The V end lost 4 bases, the J end lost 4 bases, and 12 bases lay between the germline ends. CDR3 in amino acids: CASSRVIKNQPQHF. The CDR3 bases are TGTGCCAGCAGCCGAGTAATCAAAAATCAGCCCCAGCATTTT. Drawing the rest from reference TRBV5-5 and TRBJ1-5, the complete variable domain is DAGVTQSPTHLIKTRGQQVTLRCSPISGHKSVSWYQQVLGQGPQFIFQYYEKEERGRGNFPDRFSARQFPNYSSELNVNALLLGDSALYLCASSRVIKNQPQHFGDGTRLSIL.

This chain uses TRBV2 with TRBJ2-3; no clear D. The CDR3 sequence is 15 residues long. The germline V and J ends were trimmed by 6 bases and 0 bases, with 13 bases remaining between them. Germline loops: CDR1 SNHLY, CDR2 FYNNEI. The CDR3 here is CASRVQDLSTDTQYF. In DNA form, the CDR3 reads TGTGCCAGCAGAGTACAAGACCTTAGCACAGATACGCAGTATTTT.

The CDR3 protein is CASSLEGGAYTDTQYF. The CDR3 DNA is TGTGCCAGCAGCTTAGAGGGGGGCGCTTACACAGATACGCAGTATTTT. This rearrangement joins TRBV7-2 to TRBJ2-3, with D perhaps matching TRBD1 or TRBD2 (6 bases each). Deletions cut 1 base from V and 2 bases from J, with 13 bases between. CDR3 size: 16 residues. CDR1 is SGHTA, CDR2 FQGNSA, per germline.

This chain joins TRBV12-3 or TRBV12-4 and TRBJ2-5, with D unclear. This CDR3 contains 14 residues. Trimming removed 5 bases from V and 1 base from J, with 11 bases in between. In DNA form, the CDR3 reads TGTGCCAGCAGTCTTGTACAGTTCCAAGAGACCCAGTACTTC. Translation: CASSLVQFQETQYF.